At least ten counts were recorded for the clone carrying this TCR beta chain. Its antigen is not identified. TCRdb used MiXCR to reprocess the 5' RACE reads, holding one entry per CDR3 protein. The repertoire includes more than 45,000 distinct CDR3 sequences, roughly 5% of them detected once, and over 8.5% sits in the top ten. The time point denotes: sample taken at primary tumor resection. The cohort: some 73 early-stage, untreated non-small cell lung cancer patients. This entry comes from a study of spatial heterogeneity in lung cancer. At the level of the study: Detection consistently captured more beta-chain sequences than alpha-chain sequences. Mean representation of each unique TCR and UMI combination in the raw reads exceeded 8.5 occurrences.

Findings and caveats of the study: Blood carried ubiquitous expanded tumor TCRs more at resection than follow-up.

This TCR came from a male donor with early-stage non-small cell lung cancer. Sequencing used PBMCs, obtained at surgery.

The CDR3 loop reads CASSPGLAGARLINEQYF. The CDR3, as DNA: TGTGCCAGCAGTCCGGGACTAGCGGGAGCCCGGTTGATCAACGAGCAGTACTTC. This chain connects TRBV6-5 to TRBJ2-7; 14 bases fit TRBD2. The CDR3 runs 18 residues. CDR1 is MNHEY, CDR2 SVGAGI, per germline. The J segment lost 5 bases and the V segment lost 5 bases, leaving 14 bases of the junction unmatched.